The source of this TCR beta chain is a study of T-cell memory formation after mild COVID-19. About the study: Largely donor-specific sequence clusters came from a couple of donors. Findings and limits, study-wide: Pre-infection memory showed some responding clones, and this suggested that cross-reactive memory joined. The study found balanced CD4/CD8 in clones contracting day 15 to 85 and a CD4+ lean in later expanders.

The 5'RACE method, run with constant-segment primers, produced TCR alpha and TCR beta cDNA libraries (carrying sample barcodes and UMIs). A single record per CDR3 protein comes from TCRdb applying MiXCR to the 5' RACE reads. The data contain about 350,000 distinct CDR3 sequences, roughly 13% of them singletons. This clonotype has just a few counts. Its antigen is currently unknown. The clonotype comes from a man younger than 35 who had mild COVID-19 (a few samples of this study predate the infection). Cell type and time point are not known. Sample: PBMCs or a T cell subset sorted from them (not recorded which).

The CDR3 is CASSWGANKGATNEKLFF. CDR3 nucleotides: TGCGCCAGCAGCTGGGGGGCCAACAAAGGGGCAACTAATGAAAAACTGTTTTTT. The chain recombines TRBV5-1 with TRBJ1-4, with D possibly TRBD1 on 6 matching bases. The ends were cut back, 3 bases at V and 0 bases at J, with 18 bases in the middle. This CDR3 has 18 amino acids. Germline V gene lookup returns CDR1 SGHRS and CDR2 YFSETQ.